The 14 T cell receptor beta chains presented below share a single source sample, sequenced in a study of T cell changes during pregnancy in multiple sclerosis. Clones were sequenced by immunoSEQ multiplex PCR, and TCRdb holds only the in-frame ones, with some missing. The top ten clones hold approximately 1.2% of a sample with about 44,000 clones, around 89% of them seen once. The source material was CD4+ T cells from peripheral blood mononuclear cells, sampled after pregnancy. All receptors derive from a female donor with multiple sclerosis, enrolled in a pregnancy study.

V is TRBV11-3 and J is TRBJ2-3; 8 nucleotides agree with TRBD2. The V gene end was trimmed by 1 base and the J gene end by 0 bases; junction bases not matched to a gene: 6. CDR1 is SGHNT, CDR2 YENEEA, per germline. This CDR3 comprises 17 residues. This chain's CDR3 is CASSLGASGRSTDTQYF. In DNA, the CDR3 is TGTGCCAGCAGCTTAGGGGCTAGCGGGCGAAGCACAGATACGCAGTATTTT.

V is TRBV5-1 and J is TRBJ1-6; D gene unclear. Trimming took off 0 bases at V and 0 bases at J, with 13 bases between the two ends. Germline loops: CDR1 SGHRS, CDR2 YFSETQ. This CDR3 has 18 amino acids. The CDR3 here is CASSLAWQRSSYNSPLHF. CDR3 DNA: TGCGCCAGCAGCTTGGCCTGGCAGCGAAGCTCCTATAATTCACCCCTCCACTTT.

The chain joins TRBV30 to TRBJ1-5; perhaps TRBD1 as D (5 bases). CDR1 is GTSNPN, CDR2 SVGIG, per germline (reference sequence). The CDR3 is 15 amino acids. The V end lost 0 bases, the J end lost 4 bases, and 13 bases lay between the germline ends. The CDR3 is CAWSVGASRNQPQHF. CDR3 DNA sequence: TGTGCCTGGAGTGTAGGGGCCTCGAGAAATCAGCCCCAGCATTTT.

This sequence joins TRBV7-2 and TRBJ2-1; 8 nucleotides align to TRBD2. The trim removed 5 bases at V and 9 bases at J, leaving 15 bases unmatched. This CDR3 is 16 amino acids long. Per the germline V gene, CDR1 is SGHTA and CDR2 is FQGNSA. CDR3 protein: CASSQGTSGIGGEQFF. The DNA for the CDR3 is TGTGCCAGCAGCCAAGGTACTAGCGGTATAGGGGGTGAGCAGTTCTTC.

The chain couples TRBV6-5 to TRBJ2-1; no reliable D call. CDR1 and CDR2 (germline): MNHEY, SVGAGI. This CDR3 region has 14 residues. The germline V and J ends were trimmed by 2 bases and 10 bases, with 15 bases remaining between them. This CDR3 reads CASSYRESVPEQFF. CDR3 in DNA: TGTGCCAGCAGTTACCGCGAGAGCGTCCCAGAGCAGTTCTTC.

The chain links TRBV30 to TRBJ2-3, with 9 bases aligning to TRBD2. CDR1 and CDR2 from the germline V gene are GTSNPN and SVGIG (reference sequence). V dropped 1 base and J dropped 5; count of bases not matched to a gene: 7. CDR3 size: 15 residues. In DNA form, the CDR3 reads TGTGCCTGGAGTGAACTAGCGGGCTCGGTAGATACGCAGTATTTT. It yields the protein CAWSELAGSVDTQYF.

J is TRBJ1-4 and V is TRBV11-3, with D uncertain. The germline V gene encodes CDR1 SGHNT and CDR2 YENEEA. Trimming cost V 1 base and J 4 bases, with 4 bases left between them. The CDR3 has 13 residues. The CDR3 DNA follows: TGTGCCAGCAGCTTAGTATATAATGAAAAACTGTTTTTT. It translates to CASSLVYNEKLFF.

This clone came up a few times. The rearrangement joins TRBV10-1 to TRBJ2-4, with 7 bases identical to TRBD1. J lost 0 bases, V lost 9 bases, and 11 bases had no gene match. Germline V gene data show CDR1 as WNHNN and CDR2 as SYGVQD (reference sequence). There are 16 residues in the CDR3. The CDR3: CARVRDRRLAKNIQYF. The CDR3 region has the DNA TGCGCCAGAGTCCGGGACAGAAGACTAGCCAAAAACATTCAGTACTTC.

Written as DNA, the CDR3 is TGTGCCAGCAGGGGGGCAGGGGTTACGCAGTATTTT. Its protein product is CASRGAGVTQYF. The chain recombines TRBV27 with TRBJ2-3; perhaps TRBD1 as D (6 bases). This CDR3 spans 12 amino acids. V lost 6 bases and J 8 bases, leaving 12 bases between the germline ends. The germline gives CDR1 MNHEY, CDR2 SMNVEV (reference sequence).

This clone was recorded a few times. The chain combines TRBV5-5 with TRBJ2-1, with a possible D match to TRBD1 (6 bases). With 4 bases removed from V and 4 bases from J, the gap between germline ends came to 15 bases. Looked up from germline, CDR1 is SGHKS and CDR2 is YYEKEE (reference sequence). CDR3 size: 15 residues. CDR3 loop: CASSPSRDIYNEQFF. The CDR3 bases are TGTGCCAGCAGCCCGTCCCGGGACATATACAATGAGCAGTTCTTC.

The chain recombines TRBV6-5 with TRBJ1-1; D is possibly TRBD1 (6 bases). V lost 6 bases, J lost 5 bases, and 16 bases lay in between. This CDR3 comprises 14 residues. The germline V gene has CDR1 MNHEY and CDR2 SVGAGI. The CDR3 loop is CASSPQQGFTEAFF. The CDR3 region has the DNA TGTGCCAGCAGCCCGCAACAGGGTTTTACTGAAGCTTTCTTT.

CDR3 coding DNA: TGTGCCAGCAGCTTAGAACAGGGGGAGACCCAGTACTTC. Translated: CASSLEQGETQYF. V gene TRBV7-2 combines with J gene TRBJ2-5; TRBD1 matches 7 bases. This CDR3 comprises 13 residues. V was clipped by 1 base and J by 5 bases; unmatched bases: 1. The germline CDR1 and CDR2 sequences are SGHTA and FQGNSA.

CDR3 nucleotide sequence: TGTGCCAGCAGCTTGCGGGAGGGCATCTATGAGCAGTTCTTC. This translates into CASSLREGIYEQFF. The rearrangement links TRBV11-2 to TRBJ2-1; the match to TRBD2 covers 9 bases. The CDR3 runs 14 residues. Unmatched junction bases numbered 5, after V lost 3 bases and J lost 8 bases. The germline CDR1 and CDR2 sequences are SGHAT and FQNNGV.

The chain is built from TRBV27 and TRBJ1-5, with no clear D. Germline V lookup: CDR1 MNHEY, CDR2 SMNVEV (reference sequence). V was trimmed by 4 bases and J by 5 bases, leaving 15 bases between them. There are 15 residues in the CDR3. CDR3 in DNA: TGTGCCAGCAGTTCCGCTCCCGGGAGCTATCAGCCCCAGCATTTT. Its protein product is CASSSAPGSYQPQHF.